This TCR beta chain was recorded in a study of cytomegalovirus exposure and HLA in healthy donors. Regarding the study as a whole: A classifier reportedly called cytomegalovirus status with high sensitivity and specificity.

Primers included in the PCR were 60 Vbeta and 13 Jbeta primers. TCRdb's table, derived via immunoSEQ multiplex PCR, lists solely in-frame clones and lacks some. Altogether around 100,000 clones are present, just under 70% being singletons, with the ten largest covering around 9%. This clone was counted a single time. The target antigen is unknown. Germline values: CDR1 SQVTM, CDR2 ANQGSEA. The V gene lost 4 bases and the J gene lost 3 bases, with 10 bases spanning the gap. The CDR3 is 13 amino acids. The clonotype originates from a man younger than 40 in good health and CMV-seropositive. The material sequenced was PBMCs. This chain connects TRBV29-1 to TRBJ1-5; TRBD1 is a possible D gene (5 bases). CDR3 loop: CSVAGSNNQPQHF. The CDR3 DNA reads as TGCAGCGTTGCAGGGTCTAACAATCAGCCCCAGCATTTT.